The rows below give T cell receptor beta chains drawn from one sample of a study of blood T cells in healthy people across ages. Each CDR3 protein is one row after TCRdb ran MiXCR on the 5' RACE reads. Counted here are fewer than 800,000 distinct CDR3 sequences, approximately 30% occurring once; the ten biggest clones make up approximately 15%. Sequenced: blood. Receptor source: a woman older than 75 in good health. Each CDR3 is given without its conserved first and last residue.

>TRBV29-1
SVEGNIGDTQY
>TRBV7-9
ASSPARDRGHSPLY
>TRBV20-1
SAREDYGYT
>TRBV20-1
SAAQEETQY
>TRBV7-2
ASSLDSTGQNIQY
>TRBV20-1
SAIRGTGALSNQPQH
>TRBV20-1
SAEATGGEGTDTQY
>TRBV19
ASSTTPKGIQY
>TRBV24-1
ATSDPGTGGEPQH
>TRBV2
ASSERTSGLYNEQF
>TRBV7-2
ASSLVATGGLYEQY
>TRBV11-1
ASSLRSLGFNADTQY
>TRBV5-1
ASSLAGHYEQY
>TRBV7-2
ASSFTPQGVQY
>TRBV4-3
ASSHSTGGLSTDTQY
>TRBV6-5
ASRTDYLTQETQF
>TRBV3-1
ASSQDWDYPNYGYT
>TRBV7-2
ASSLSEGGPRYTDTQY
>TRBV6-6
ASSYSTETDTQY
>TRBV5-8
ASSVGLVWDEQF